A selection of T cell receptor beta chains follows, all from one sample in a study of pediatric ulcerative colitis. Using immunoSEQ multiplex PCR, the repertoire was profiled, and TCRdb retains in-frame clones only, with some absent. The sample yields roughly 38,000 clones, less than 90% seen once. Material: blood. The receptors come from a girl aged 5-17 years with moderate ulcerative colitis. The conserved cysteine and the conserved F or W are not part of the CDR3 here. D genes are given only for firm matches.

>.|TRBV5-1|TRBJ2-7
ASSLGRGINEQY
>.|TRBV4-2|TRBJ2-7
ASSPYVNYEQY
>.|TRBV5-4|TRBJ2-7
ASSFKGSYEQY
>TRBD1|TRBV7-3|TRBJ1-1
ASSLKGTAQCGEAF
>.|TRBV7-2|TRBJ2-7
ASSYEGTLRPYEQY
>TRBD1|TRBV28|TRBJ2-7
ATRPDRLDYEQY
>.|TRBV19|TRBJ2-2
ASSIGFEGQTGELF
>TRBD2|TRBV9|TRBJ2-5
ASSVGVAGGPFEETQY
>.|TRBV6-6|TRBJ1-3
ASSETAGNTIY
>.|TRBV11-2|TRBJ1-4
ASSLGTGALAEKLF
>.|TRBV5-1|TRBJ1-5
ASSLAGANQPQH
>TRBD1|TRBV2|TRBJ1-1
ASSGDRNTEAF
>.|TRBV2|TRBJ1-3
ASSPPLSGNTIY
>.|TRBV7-9|TRBJ1-1
ASSLGPHGRDTEAF
>TRBD2|TRBV19|TRBJ2-3
ASSLGRAGTNLDTQY
>TRBD2|TRBV5-4|TRBJ2-7
ASSEGLPSYEQY
>TRBD1|TRBV19|TRBJ2-7
ASSPTGGGEQY
>.|TRBV7-6|TRBJ2-7
ASSLVIGQGGHEQY
>TRBD1|TRBV2|TRBJ1-5
ASRTGRLASNQPQH
>.|TRBV5-1|.
ASSKSGYEQY
>.|TRBV4-3|TRBJ1-2
ASSQDKLNYGYT
>.|TRBV25-1|TRBJ1-1
ASSEGDGGKAF
>TRBD1|TRBV6-1|TRBJ1-5
GSKEGQVNQPQH
>TRBD1|TRBV4-3|TRBJ1-1
ASSQDNLQGKAF
>.|TRBV28|TRBJ2-7
ASSSRTTPYEQY
>.|TRBV30|TRBJ1-5
AWSVLDRRQPQH
>.|TRBV18|TRBJ2-7
ASSPLEGYEQY
>.|TRBV7-3|TRBJ1-2
ASSPQAGDNYGYT